Following are 8 T cell receptor beta chains from one sample sequenced in a study of cytomegalovirus exposure and HLA in healthy donors. Produced via immunoSEQ multiplex PCR; TCRdb's table is partial and in-frame only. The sample holds 110,000 to 150,000 clones, less than 90% seen once. Source material: PBMCs. The receptors come from a young man in good health and CMV-seronegative.

The CDR3 bases are TGTGCCAGCAGCGCCAACGGCTACGAGCAGTACTTC. The encoded protein is CASSANGYEQYF. The chain carries TRBV11-2 and TRBJ2-7; D unclear. CDR3 length: 12 residues. Germline V lookup: CDR1 SGHAT, CDR2 FQNNGV. Trimming removed 5 bases from V and 3 bases from J, with 8 bases in between.

The gene calls are TRBV29-1 and TRBJ2-5; TRBD1 is a possible D gene (5 bases). The CDR3 loop spans 14 amino acids. V lost 1 base, J lost 5 bases, and 14 bases lay in between. CDR1 is SQVTM, CDR2 ANQGSEA, per germline. CDR3: CSVEVLGLGETQYF. CDR3 nucleotide sequence: TGCAGCGTTGAAGTTTTGGGGCTTGGGGAGACCCAGTACTTC. The whole variable domain, filled in from reference TRBV29-1 and TRBJ2-5, reads SAVISQKPSRDICQRGTSLTIQCQVDSQVTMMFWYRQQPGQSLTLIATANQGSEATYESGFVIDKFPISRPNLTFSTLTVSNMSPEDSSIYLCSVEVLGLGETQYFGPGTRLLVL.

The chain is built from TRBV6-5 and TRBJ2-1; TRBD2 is a possible D gene (6 bases). The germline gives CDR1 MNHEY, CDR2 SVGAGI. The CDR3 is 15 amino acids. With 5 bases removed from V and 10 bases from J, the gap between germline ends came to 21 bases. The CDR3 spells CASSTGTQTVREQFF. The CDR3, as DNA: TGTGCCAGCAGTACCGGGACTCAGACTGTTCGAGAGCAGTTCTTC.

The chain links TRBV18 to TRBJ1-5; TRBD1 matches 7 bases. J was trimmed by 5 bases and V by 3 bases; bases with no gene match: 4. The CDR3 runs to 14 residues. Looked up from germline, CDR1 is KGHSH and CDR2 is LQKENI. CDR3 in DNA: TGTGCCAGCTCACCGACAGGGATCGATCAGCCCCAGCATTTT. It translates to CASSPTGIDQPQHF.

V gene TRBV27 combines with J gene TRBJ2-3, with 8 bases matching TRBD2. The CDR3 is 16 residues long. The V and J ends lost 4 bases and 5 bases, in that order; junction bases with no gene match: 11. The germline V gene encodes CDR1 MNHEY and CDR2 SMNVEV (reference sequence). CDR3 region: CASSYGAAGGRDTQYF. In DNA, the CDR3 is TGTGCCAGCAGTTACGGTGCTGCGGGGGGTCGAGATACGCAGTATTTT.

The chain's CDR3 is CASSYSGGREQPQHF. DNA for the CDR3: TGTGCCAGCAGTTACTCAGGGGGCCGCGAGCAGCCCCAGCATTTT. The chain employs TRBV6-6 and TRBJ1-5; 7 bases align to TRBD1. The germline V gene encodes CDR1 MNHNY and CDR2 SVGAGI (reference sequence). The CDR3 runs to 15 residues. J gave up 7 bases and V 0 bases, and 6 bases lay outside the gene matches.

This chain connects TRBV2 to TRBJ1-5; TRBD1 is a possible D gene (5 bases). Germline values: CDR1 SNHLY, CDR2 FYNNEI. The V gene lost 3 bases and the J gene lost 3 bases, with 9 bases spanning the gap. CDR3 length: 14 amino acids. The CDR3 sequence: CASSDFRDNQPQHF. The DNA of the CDR3 is TGTGCCAGCAGTGATTTCAGGGACAATCAGCCCCAGCATTTT.

V usage is TRBV7-2 and J usage is TRBJ2-4; D may be TRBD2 (6 bases). Germline lookup yields CDR1 SGHTA and CDR2 FQGNSA. This CDR3 contains 17 residues. V dropped 5 bases and J dropped 7 bases, with 24 bases sitting between them. CDR3 region: CASSPPEAGSSQNIQYF. CDR3 bases: TGTGCCAGCAGCCCCCCGGAGGCGGGAAGTAGCCAGAACATTCAGTACTTC. Full variable domain (missing parts from reference TRBV7-2 and TRBJ2-4): GAGVSQSPSNKVTEKGKDVELRCDPISGHTALYWYRQSLGQGLEFLIYFQGNSAPDKSGLPSDRFSAERTGGSVSTLTIQRTQQEDSAVYLCASSPPEAGSSQNIQYFGAGTRLSVL.